A single sample gave rise to the 17 T cell receptor beta chains below, sequenced in a study of CD8+ T cells in alopecia areata (dated by TCRdb to the late 2010s). Libraries were prepared through the immunoSEQ multiplex PCR assay. RNA was extracted from all samples and reverse transcribed into cDNA as template for TCR sequencing. The table was pulled from immuneACCESS by TCRdb, which kept in-frame rearrangements only. Such tables lose some clones; where checked, under half of the loss comes from unresolved V genes, and the rest has no known cause. This sample has 200,000 to 250,000 clones in its table, and around two fifths of those were observed once. The top ten hold around 0.48% of the sample. The sample's treatment or condition, from its label and the paper: oral pan-JAK inhibitor, 5-10 mg twice daily. The sequencing used CD4+ T cells sorted from blood, collected around week 31, from a patient treated with tofacitinib. Source of these receptors: a human donor with alopecia areata.

The chain employs TRBV30 and TRBJ1-2, with 8 bases fitting TRBD1. Germline lookup yields CDR1 GTSNPN and CDR2 SVGIG (reference sequence). Trimming took 4 bases from V and 4 from J; bases not matched to a gene: 11. The CDR3 totals 15 residues. The CDR3 spells CAWNRRDRNFYGYTF. The CDR3 DNA is TGTGCCTGGAATAGGAGGGACAGGAATTTCTATGGCTACACCTTC.

CDR3 nucleotides: TGTGCCAGCAGCGGGGGACACCCTGGGAATTCACCCCTCCACTTT. This codes for CASSGGHPGNSPLHF. This rearrangement joins TRBV2 to TRBJ1-6, with a possible D match to TRBD1 (6 bases). V was cut by 6 bases and J by 7 bases, with 16 bases left in between. Germline V gene data show CDR1 as SNHLY and CDR2 as FYNNEI. The CDR3 length is 15 residues.

V is TRBV30 and J is TRBJ1-1; D is ambiguous. This CDR3 has 11 residues. Deletions cut 3 bases from V and 7 bases from J, with 9 bases between. Germline V lookup: CDR1 GTSNPN, CDR2 SVGIG (reference sequence). The CDR3 is CAWREGYEAFF. The CDR3 DNA is TGTGCCTGGAGGGAAGGATATGAAGCTTTCTTT.

This clone was recorded a few times. The chain uses TRBV19 and TRBJ1-2, with D tentatively TRBD1 (5 bases). The V gene's germline CDR1 is LNHDA and CDR2 SQIVND (reference sequence). The CDR3 totals 14 residues. Between the trimmed V and J ends, which lost 4 bases and 4 bases, there was a span of 13 bases. The CDR3 DNA is TGTGCCAGTAGTACTCCAGGGAGAGGCTATGGCTACACCTTC. Its protein is CASSTPGRGYGYTF.

This sequence joins TRBV7-3 and TRBJ1-2; TRBD1 matches at 7 bases. The CDR3 runs 15 residues. V shed 0 bases, J shed 6 bases, and the junction held 7 bases outside the gene matches. Germline V gene sequence: CDR1 SGHTA, CDR2 FQGTGA. The CDR3 coding sequence is TGTGCCAGCAGCTTAACCTTGGGACAGTTGAATGGCTACACCTTC. As protein: CASSLTLGQLNGYTF.

V and J are TRBV18 and TRBJ1-2, with unresolved D. The V end was cut by 1 base, the J end by 7 bases, with 10 bases between. The CDR3 contains 13 residues. From germline, CDR1 is KGHSH and CDR2 LQKENI. The CDR3 protein is CASSPQPDSGYTF. As DNA, the CDR3 is TGTGCCAGCTCACCACAGCCGGATTCTGGCTACACCTTC.

The V gene is TRBV7-9, the J gene TRBJ2-7; no firm D call. The ends were cut back, 0 bases at V and 6 bases at J, with 15 bases in the middle. The CDR3 contains 15 residues. Germline V CDR1 and CDR2: SEHNR, FQNEAQ (reference sequence). In DNA, the CDR3 is TGTGCCAGCAGCTTAGCTCTAAAGCTCCCATTCGAGCAGTACTTC. It is translated as CASSLALKLPFEQYF.

The rearrangement links TRBV2 to TRBJ2-1, with TRBD2 identical over 8 bases. The CDR3 spans 13 residues. Looked up from germline, CDR1 is SNHLY and CDR2 is FYNNEI. Unmatched junction bases numbered 5, after V lost 10 bases and J lost 3 bases. CDR3 DNA: TGTGCCATAGGGACTAGTAACTACAATGAGCAGTTCTTC. The encoded protein is CAIGTSNYNEQFF. Based on the CDR3 plus reference TRBV2 and TRBJ2-1, the full variable domain is EPEVTQTPSHQVTQMGQEVILRCVPISNHLYFYWYRQILGQKVEFLVSFYNNEISEKSEIFDDQFSVERPDGSNFTLKIRSTKLEDSAMYFCAIGTSNYNEQFFGPGTRLTVL.

There are a few counts of this clone. The V and J genes are TRBV29-1 and TRBJ1-4, with no clear D. The CDR3 length is 16 residues. Germline CDR1 is SQVTM and CDR2 is ANQGSEA. V was trimmed by 0 bases and J by 7 bases, leaving 18 bases between them. This chain's CDR3 is CSVEDFPGGYGEKLFF. Written as DNA, the CDR3 is TGCAGCGTTGAAGATTTCCCCGGTGGGTACGGTGAAAAACTGTTTTTT.

The J gene is TRBJ2-1, the V gene TRBV5-1; 7 nucleotides match TRBD1. The CDR3 runs 14 residues. The V and J ends lost 4 bases and 2 bases, in that order; junction bases with no gene match: 3. CDR1 SGHRS and CDR2 YFSETQ come from the germline V gene. CDR3: CASSRGGTYNEQFF. CDR3 DNA sequence: TGCGCCAGCAGCAGAGGGGGCACCTACAATGAGCAGTTCTTC.

This clone came up once. The J gene is TRBJ1-2, the V gene TRBV7-6; weak D call: TRBD1 (5 bases). This CDR3 comprises 17 residues. Trimming left V 0 bases short and J 4 bases short, with 18 bases between. In germline, CDR1 is SGHVS, CDR2 FNYEAQ. The CDR3 region has the DNA TGTGCCAGCAGCTTAGCGGGATACCGAGCAAGGGGCTATGGCTACACCTTC. Amino acids: CASSLAGYRARGYGYTF.

The rearrangement joins TRBV19 to TRBJ2-1, with 11 positions matching TRBD2. V lost 1 base to trimming and J lost 12 bases; unmatched junction nucleotides: 5. Germline-derived CDR1 and CDR2 are LNHDA and SQIVND (reference sequence). The CDR3 length is 14 residues. This CDR3 is CASSIATSGSGQFF. The CDR3, as DNA: TGTGCCAGTAGTATAGCAACTAGCGGGAGCGGGCAGTTCTTC.

In its sample, this clone was seen once. The chain joins TRBV4-1 to TRBJ2-7; D not resolved. The CDR3 contains 11 residues. CDR1 MGHRA and CDR2 YSYEKL come from the germline V gene. The germline V and J ends were trimmed by 3 bases and 4 bases, with 4 bases remaining between them. DNA for the CDR3: TGCGCCAGCAGCCAGGCTTACGAGCAGTACTTC. Translated, it gives CASSQAYEQYF.

This rearrangement joins TRBV7-9 to TRBJ1-2, with D perhaps TRBD1 (5 bases). The germline V gene has CDR1 SEHNR and CDR2 FQNEAQ (reference sequence). V lost 5 bases, J lost 4 bases, and 8 bases lay in between. There are 12 residues in the CDR3. The CDR3 protein is CASSAQGYGYTF. The CDR3 bases are TGTGCCAGCAGCGCCCAGGGCTATGGCTACACCTTC.

There are a few counts of this clone. The chain joins TRBV7-9 to TRBJ1-6, with unresolved D. Germline CDR1 is SEHNR and CDR2 is FQNEAQ (reference sequence). This CDR3 has 12 amino acids. V was cut by 4 bases and J by 6 bases, with 4 bases left in between. DNA for the CDR3: TGTGCCAGCAGCTGGATTAATTCACCCCTCCACTTT. Translation gives CASSWINSPLHF.

The chain is built from TRBV23-1 and TRBJ1-1; D is uncertain. TRBV23-1 falls under the ORF class, with uncertain function. Trimming cost V 0 bases and J 2 bases, with 10 bases left between them. The CDR3 is made up of 15 amino acids. Here the CDR3 reads CASSQSRGYNTEAFF. CDR3 DNA: TGCGCCAGCAGTCAATCTCGGGGTTACAACACTGAAGCTTTCTTT.

The chain couples TRBV5-1 to TRBJ1-4; D perhaps matches TRBD1 (5 bases). Germline-derived CDR1 and CDR2 are SGHRS and YFSETQ. CDR3 length: 15 residues. The V end was cut by 5 bases, the J end by 2 bases, with 13 bases between. This CDR3 reads CASRGGERTNEKLFF. Here the CDR3 DNA reads TGCGCCAGCAGAGGAGGGGAAAGGACTAATGAAAAACTGTTTTTT.